This is a list of T cell receptor beta chains from one sample in a study of CD8 T cells in ankylosing spondylitis. Each CDR3 protein gets one entry after TCRdb re-called the 5' RACE reads with MiXCR. The data hold roughly 260,000 distinct CDR3 sequences, with 20% observed a single time. Sequenced sample: blood, either unsorted or a sorted T cell fraction (not recorded which). The receptors stem from a male donor with ankylosing spondylitis or in good health (not recorded which). Each CDR3 is given with its conserved first and last residue. A D gene is named only where the DNA matches it firmly. Only part of the rows carry a size: once, few, many, or a class if the clone is expanded.

abundance: few
d_gene: .
j_gene: TRBJ1-1
v_gene: TRBV5-1
CDR3nt: TGCACCAGCAGCTTAGGGGCAGCGAACACTGAAGCTTTCTTT
CDR3aa: CTSSLGAANTEAFF

abundance: many
d_gene: .
j_gene: TRBJ1-1
v_gene: TRBV27
CDR3nt: TGTGCCAGCAGTTTAAGTAGTTCCATGAACACTGAAGCTTTCTTT
CDR3aa: CASSLSSSMNTEAFF

abundance: few
d_gene: TRBD1
j_gene: TRBJ1-2
v_gene: TRBV29-1
CDR3nt: TGCAGCGTTGATACCGACAGGGCGGGTGGCTACACCTTC
CDR3aa: CSVDTDRAGGYTF

abundance: once
d_gene: .
j_gene: TRBJ1-2
v_gene: TRBV12-3/TRBV12-4
CDR3nt: TGTGCCAGCAGTTCCCAACCGACGGTCTATGGCTACACCTTC
CDR3aa: CASSSQPTVYGYTF

abundance: few
d_gene: .
j_gene: TRBJ2-1
v_gene: TRBV9
CDR3nt: TGTGCCAGCAGCGTAGGTTCCCAGCGGGCTATCGGTGAGCAGTTCTTC
CDR3aa: CASSVGSQRAIGEQFF

abundance: once
d_gene: .
j_gene: TRBJ1-6
v_gene: TRBV27
CDR3nt: TGTGCCAGCAGTCGCGAGAGCCTCAGGGAAGCCTATAATTCACCCCTCCACTTT
CDR3aa: CASSRESLREAYNSPLHF

abundance: few
d_gene: TRBD1
j_gene: TRBJ2-3
v_gene: TRBV9
CDR3nt: TGTGCCAGCAGCGTAGGCGCGGGACAGGGTAACACGCAGTATTTT
CDR3aa: CASSVGAGQGNTQYF

abundance: few
d_gene: TRBD1
j_gene: TRBJ1-2
v_gene: TRBV7-2
CDR3nt: TGTGCCAGCAGCTCCCGGGACAGGGCATACTACACCTTC
CDR3aa: CASSSRDRAYYTF

abundance: .
d_gene: .
j_gene: TRBJ1-6
v_gene: TRBV12-3/TRBV12-4
CDR3nt: TGTGCCAGCAGTTTTGGGGGGGCGTTTTCACCCCTCCACTTT
CDR3aa: CASSFGGAFSPLHF

abundance: many
d_gene: .
j_gene: TRBJ1-1
v_gene: TRBV6-1
CDR3nt: TGTGCCAGCAGCGACATTTCCCTGGAGGGAGCTTTCTTT
CDR3aa: CASSDISLEGAFF

abundance: .
d_gene: TRBD1
j_gene: TRBJ1-5
v_gene: TRBV30
CDR3nt: TGTGCCTGGAGTTCGGGACAGGGGGCGAATCAGCCCCAGCATTTT
CDR3aa: CAWSSGQGANQPQHF

abundance: .
d_gene: TRBD1
j_gene: TRBJ2-2
v_gene: TRBV7-2
CDR3nt: TGTGCCAGCAGCTCCAGACAGGGGTCGAACACCGGGGAGCTGTTTTTT
CDR3aa: CASSSRQGSNTGELFF

abundance: few
d_gene: .
j_gene: TRBJ2-3
v_gene: TRBV5-5
CDR3nt: TGTGCCAGCAGCTTTGTACAAACTAGTAGAGCAGATACGCAGTATTTT
CDR3aa: CASSFVQTSRADTQYF

abundance: .
d_gene: TRBD1
j_gene: TRBJ2-1
v_gene: TRBV5-1
CDR3nt: TGCGCCAGCAGCCCGGGACAGGGGTTGGGTAATGAGCAGTTCTTC
CDR3aa: CASSPGQGLGNEQFF

abundance: .
d_gene: .
j_gene: TRBJ1-2
v_gene: TRBV4-1
CDR3nt: TGCGCCAGCAGCCAAGCGGGACAAAGTAACTATGGCTACACCTTC
CDR3aa: CASSQAGQSNYGYTF

abundance: .
d_gene: TRBD2
j_gene: TRBJ2-1
v_gene: TRBV20-1
CDR3nt: TGCAGTGCGTGGGGGGGGGCCTACAATGAGCAGTTCTTC
CDR3aa: CSAWGGAYNEQFF

abundance: .
d_gene: .
j_gene: TRBJ1-4
v_gene: TRBV19
CDR3nt: TGTGCCAGTAGCGTTTCAGCAGACACAGCGAGACAACTGTTTTTT
CDR3aa: CASSVSADTARQLFF

abundance: .
d_gene: TRBD2
j_gene: TRBJ2-5
v_gene: TRBV20-1
CDR3nt: TGCAGTGCTAGGCTTCGGGCGGGAGGGGAGACCCAGTACTTC
CDR3aa: CSARLRAGGETQYF

abundance: many
d_gene: .
j_gene: TRBJ1-6
v_gene: TRBV20-1
CDR3nt: TGCAGTGCTAGACCGCTAACAGGGCAGACACCCCTCCACTTT
CDR3aa: CSARPLTGQTPLHF

abundance: many
d_gene: .
j_gene: TRBJ2-2
v_gene: TRBV7-8
CDR3nt: TGTGCCAGCAGCTCATCCTCCGGGGCCGTCGGGGAGCTGTTTTTT
CDR3aa: CASSSSSGAVGELFF

abundance: few
d_gene: TRBD2
j_gene: TRBJ2-3
v_gene: TRBV5-1
CDR3nt: TGCGCCAGCAGGCCCCGAGGGGCGGGGGGGAGCACAGATACGCAGTATTTT
CDR3aa: CASRPRGAGGSTDTQYF

abundance: few
d_gene: .
j_gene: TRBJ2-5
v_gene: TRBV5-1
CDR3nt: TGCGCCAGCACCCACCTCGGTCGGCTAGCAGAGACCCAGTACTTC
CDR3aa: CASTHLGRLAETQYF

abundance: many
d_gene: .
j_gene: TRBJ2-1
v_gene: TRBV6-5
CDR3nt: TGTGCCAGCAGTTACGGCGGAAGCTCCTACAATGAGCAGTTCTTC
CDR3aa: CASSYGGSSYNEQFF

abundance: .
d_gene: TRBD1
j_gene: TRBJ1-5
v_gene: TRBV2
CDR3nt: TGTGCCAGCACGGGACAGGGATGGAATCAGCCCCAGCATTTT
CDR3aa: CASTGQGWNQPQHF

abundance: few
d_gene: TRBD1
j_gene: TRBJ1-2
v_gene: TRBV20-1
CDR3nt: TGCAGTGCTAGAGATTTCAGGGGGCCTGATAACTATGGCTACACCTTC
CDR3aa: CSARDFRGPDNYGYTF

abundance: few
d_gene: .
j_gene: TRBJ2-3
v_gene: TRBV7-3
CDR3nt: TGTGCCAGCATCAATTCACAGGCCCCTACTCGGGATACGCAGTATTTT
CDR3aa: CASINSQAPTRDTQYF

abundance: many
d_gene: TRBD1
j_gene: TRBJ2-1
v_gene: TRBV2
CDR3nt: TGTGCCAGCACCCTGGGACAGGGTGGGCACAATGAGCAGTTCTTC
CDR3aa: CASTLGQGGHNEQFF

abundance: .
d_gene: .
j_gene: TRBJ2-1
v_gene: TRBV7-2
CDR3nt: TGTGCCAGCAGCCCCGGACTCGGCATTTACAATGAGCAGTTCTTC
CDR3aa: CASSPGLGIYNEQFF

abundance: few
d_gene: TRBD2
j_gene: TRBJ2-1
v_gene: TRBV7-6
CDR3nt: TGTGCCAGCAGCTTAGGGGCTAGCGGGCCCCTAGGTGGTGAGCAGTTCTTC
CDR3aa: CASSLGASGPLGGEQFF

abundance: .
d_gene: .
j_gene: TRBJ2-1
v_gene: TRBV10-3
CDR3nt: TGTGCCATCAGTGGAACAGGTTACAATGAGCAGTTCTTC
CDR3aa: CAISGTGYNEQFF

abundance: few
d_gene: .
j_gene: TRBJ1-4
v_gene: TRBV24-1
CDR3nt: TGTGCCACCAGTGATAGCCGGGACGAAAAACTGTTTTTT
CDR3aa: CATSDSRDEKLFF

abundance: few
d_gene: .
j_gene: TRBJ1-6
v_gene: TRBV12-3/TRBV12-4
CDR3nt: TGTGCCAGCAGTCCTTCCCTCACCCGATCACCCCTCCACTTT
CDR3aa: CASSPSLTRSPLHF

abundance: few
d_gene: TRBD2
j_gene: TRBJ2-3
v_gene: TRBV24-1
CDR3nt: TGTGCCACCAGTGACTCCGGGACTAGCGAGCTCGATACGCAGTATTTT
CDR3aa: CATSDSGTSELDTQYF

abundance: few
d_gene: .
j_gene: TRBJ1-1
v_gene: TRBV20-1
CDR3nt: TGCAGTGCTTCGCGAGAGATGAACACTGAAGCTTTCTTT
CDR3aa: CSASREMNTEAFF

abundance: .
d_gene: TRBD2
j_gene: TRBJ2-1
v_gene: TRBV3-1
CDR3nt: TGTGCCAGCAGCCAAAGAGCGGGAGCTCCGTCATACAATGAGCAGTTCTTC
CDR3aa: CASSQRAGAPSYNEQFF

abundance: .
d_gene: .
j_gene: TRBJ2-3
v_gene: TRBV5-1
CDR3nt: TGCGCCAGCAACTTGGTGCGGGCTAGCACAGATACGCAGTATTTT
CDR3aa: CASNLVRASTDTQYF

abundance: .
d_gene: TRBD1
j_gene: TRBJ1-5
v_gene: TRBV7-3
CDR3nt: TGTGCCAGCAGCCACCGGGACAGGGTCGGGCAGCCCCAGCATTTT
CDR3aa: CASSHRDRVGQPQHF

abundance: few
d_gene: .
j_gene: TRBJ2-4
v_gene: TRBV6-5
CDR3nt: TGTGCCAGCAGTTACACCAGGGGCAGCGCCAAAAACATTCAGTACTTC
CDR3aa: CASSYTRGSAKNIQYF

abundance: .
d_gene: .
j_gene: TRBJ2-5
v_gene: TRBV12-3/TRBV12-4
CDR3nt: TGTGCCAGCGGGATAGGGGCCCTTAACCAAGAGACCCAGTACTTC
CDR3aa: CASGIGALNQETQYF

abundance: .
d_gene: .
j_gene: TRBJ1-2
v_gene: TRBV3-1
CDR3nt: TGTGCCAGCAGCCAAGACGGCGGGGGCGGCGGCTACACCTTC
CDR3aa: CASSQDGGGGGYTF

abundance: .
d_gene: .
j_gene: TRBJ2-1
v_gene: TRBV20-1
CDR3nt: TGCAGTGCTAGAGTCGGGCTAACCTACAATGAGCAGTTCTTC
CDR3aa: CSARVGLTYNEQFF

abundance: .
d_gene: .
j_gene: TRBJ1-6
v_gene: TRBV20-1
CDR3nt: TGCAGTGCTAGTGCGGGTCCCGGCTCCTATAATTCACCCCTCCACTTT
CDR3aa: CSASAGPGSYNSPLHF

abundance: .
d_gene: .
j_gene: TRBJ1-1
v_gene: TRBV12-3/TRBV12-4
CDR3nt: TGTGCCAGCAGTTTGGAACAGGGTAGGTGGACTGAAGCTTTCTTT
CDR3aa: CASSLEQGRWTEAFF

abundance: few
d_gene: TRBD2
j_gene: TRBJ2-2
v_gene: TRBV15
CDR3nt: TGTGCCACCAGCAGAGAACTTTTGGGTAGCGGGGGCTCCGGGGAGCTGTTTTTT
CDR3aa: CATSRELLGSGGSGELFF

abundance: few
d_gene: .
j_gene: TRBJ1-1
v_gene: TRBV21-1
CDR3nt: TGTGCCAGCAGCAAAGGACCCTGTGAGCCTGCGTCCATGAACACTGAAGCTTTCTTT
CDR3aa: CASSKGPCEPASMNTEAFF

abundance: .
d_gene: .
j_gene: TRBJ1-6
v_gene: TRBV4-1
CDR3nt: TGCGCCAGCAGCCACGACAACTATAATTCACCCCTCCACTTT
CDR3aa: CASSHDNYNSPLHF

abundance: .
d_gene: .
j_gene: TRBJ2-2
v_gene: TRBV18
CDR3nt: TGTGCCAGCTCAGACGGGACTGGGAACACCGGGGAGCTGTTTTTT
CDR3aa: CASSDGTGNTGELFF

abundance: many
d_gene: .
j_gene: TRBJ2-1
v_gene: TRBV20-1
CDR3nt: TGCAGTGCTAGAGCCGTAGCGAGCTCCTACAATGAGCAGTTCTTC
CDR3aa: CSARAVASSYNEQFF

abundance: few
d_gene: TRBD1
j_gene: TRBJ1-2
v_gene: TRBV5-6
CDR3nt: TGTGCCAGCAGCATGGACAGGCTCTATGGCTACACCTTC
CDR3aa: CASSMDRLYGYTF

abundance: .
d_gene: .
j_gene: TRBJ2-4
v_gene: TRBV6-2/TRBV6-3
CDR3nt: TGTGCCAGCAGTTACAAGGGGCCACAGTACTTC
CDR3aa: CASSYKGPQYF

abundance: .
d_gene: .
j_gene: TRBJ2-3
v_gene: TRBV14
CDR3nt: TGTGCCAGCAGCCAAGCGGGGGGCAGAGCAGATACGCAGTATTTT
CDR3aa: CASSQAGGRADTQYF

abundance: few
d_gene: TRBD2
j_gene: TRBJ2-3
v_gene: TRBV5-1
CDR3nt: TGCGCCAGCAGGACTAGCGGGCTGAGCACAGATACGCAGTATTTT
CDR3aa: CASRTSGLSTDTQYF

abundance: .
d_gene: .
j_gene: TRBJ1-1
v_gene: TRBV7-2
CDR3nt: TGTGCCAGCAGTCCCGCCCAGGGCCGAGACACTGAAGCTTTCTTT
CDR3aa: CASSPAQGRDTEAFF